This TCR beta chain was sequenced in a study of blood T cell repertoires in COVID-19. Sequencing was performed with immunoSEQ multiplex PCR; in TCRdb, only in-frame clones are kept and a portion is missing. The sample lists about 59,000 clones, about nine tenths occurring once. Trimming shortened V by 1 base and J by 3 bases, and 13 bases separated the two germline ends. This CDR3 has 15 amino acids. CDR1 SGHTA and CDR2 FQGNSA come from the germline V gene. This clonotype was obtained from a man older than 75 with acute or convalescent COVID-19. The sequenced sample was peripheral blood. The V and J genes are TRBV7-2 and TRBJ2-7; D perhaps matches TRBD1 (6 bases). The CDR3 loop is CASSLGDRLNYEQYF. In DNA, the CDR3 is TGTGCCAGCAGCTTAGGAGACAGGCTCAACTACGAGCAGTACTTC.